This T cell receptor (beta chain) emerged from a study of blood T cell repertoires in COVID-19. Across the study: Samples came from the United States, Italy and Spain, spanning acute and convalescent COVID-19. PBMCs, B-cell-depleted T cells, or T cells provided the cDNA or gDNA that made up the material.

This table comes from immunoSEQ multiplex PCR, and its TCRdb copy is limited to in-frame clones, with some not included. The table has fewer than 75,000 clones, roughly 90% seen once. There are 12 residues in the CDR3. CDR1 and CDR2 (germline): SGHTA, FQGNSA. J lost 6 bases, V lost 5 bases, and 3 bases had no gene match. This clonotype was sampled from a man in his 70s with acute or convalescent COVID-19. The sequenced sample consisted of peripheral blood. V and J are TRBV7-2 and TRBJ2-7; 8 nucleotides match TRBD1. In DNA, the CDR3 is TGTGCCAGCAGCCCCGACAGGGGCGAGCAGTACTTC. Its translation: CASSPDRGEQYF.